This entry is about one T cell receptor (beta chain). The sample originates from a study of blood T cell repertoires in COVID-19. Some clones are missing from TCRdb's copy, which holds only in-frame ones; the method was immunoSEQ multiplex PCR. Of roughly 200,000 clones in the sample, approximately 84% are singletons; the top ten hold 7.8%. The CDR3 has 13 amino acids. CDR1 and CDR2 from the germline V gene are LGHDT and YNNKEL (reference sequence). V was cut by 2 bases and J by 1 base, with 5 bases left in between. The clonotype originates from a woman of 80 years or more with COVID-19, enrolled during active disease. The J gene is TRBJ1-1, the V gene TRBV3-1 (or the pseudogene TRBV3-2); D call uncertain. Input material: peripheral blood. The CDR3 loop is CASSQLENTEAFF. CDR3 nucleotide sequence: TGTGCCAGCAGCCAACTAGAGAACACTGAAGCTTTCTTT.